The rows below give T cell receptor beta chains drawn from one sample of a study of tumor-infiltrating lymphocytes in primary liver carcinoma. One entry per CDR3 protein results from TCRdb running MiXCR on the multiplex PCR reads. The table records 50,000 to 60,000 distinct CDR3 sequences, 60% to 80% of them present only once. The sequenced material came from liver tumor tissue from sampling region 5. The receptors were sampled from a man between 40 and 49 years old with primary liver carcinoma and hepatitis B virus infection. The CDR3 runs from the conserved cysteine through the conserved F or W. The D gene is left open where the match is weak. Clone size appears in some rows only: once, few, many, or a class for an expanded clone.

D: NA
size: NA
V: TRBV5-1
J: TRBJ1-1
DNA: TGCGCCAGCAGCCCCGCGGCCAGGGCGGACACTGAAGCTTTCTTT
CDR3: CASSPAARADTEAFF

D: NA
size: many
V: TRBV7-2
J: TRBJ2-7
DNA: TGTGCCAGCAGCTTTCATGTAGTAGGCTACGAGCAGTACTTC
CDR3: CASSFHVVGYEQYF

D: NA
size: NA
V: TRBV4-3
J: TRBJ2-1
DNA: TGCGTCAGCAGTCAAGATCCCTACTCAGAATACAATGAACAGTTCTTC
CDR3: CVSSQDPYSEYNEQFF

D: NA
size: NA
V: TRBV4-1
J: TRBJ2-1
DNA: TGCGCCAGCAGCCAAGAAGGGGGAGACGTATACAATGAGCAGTTCTTC
CDR3: CASSQEGGDVYNEQFF

D: NA
size: once
V: TRBV5-1
J: TRBJ1-4
DNA: TGCGCCAGCAGCATGGATCCGGGACTGGCTGAAAGACTGTTTTTT
CDR3: CASSMDPGLAERLFF

D: TRBD2
size: many
V: TRBV29-1
J: TRBJ2-5
DNA: TGCAGCGTTTCCTTACTAGCGGGAAGGGGAGGGACCCAGTACTTC
CDR3: CSVSLLAGRGGTQYF

D: TRBD1
size: NA
V: TRBV28
J: TRBJ2-7
DNA: TGTGCCAGCATCCGGACAGGGGGCTCCTACGAGAAGTACTTC
CDR3: CASIRTGGSYEKYF

D: NA
size: NA
V: TRBV11-2
J: TRBJ2-7
DNA: TGTGCCAGTAGCTCCCTTGAGGCTCCCTCCACACCTTACGAGCAGTACTTC
CDR3: CASSSLEAPSTPYEQYF

D: NA
size: many
V: TRBV4-1
J: TRBJ2-2
DNA: TGCGCCAGCAGCCCTGGGGCCGTTAACACCGGGGAGCTGTTTTTT
CDR3: CASSPGAVNTGELFF

D: NA
size: NA
V: TRBV11-2
J: TRBJ2-1
DNA: TGTGTCAGCAGCTACCCCGGGACTGGCGGTAGCAATGGGCAGTTCTTC
CDR3: CVSSYPGTGGSNGQFF

D: TRBD1
size: NA
V: TRBV5-4
J: TRBJ2-1
DNA: TGTGCCAGCAGCTTGGTCCCTGGACAGGGGGCCGGTGAGCAGTTCTTC
CDR3: CASSLVPGQGAGEQFF

D: NA
size: NA
V: TRBV11-2
J: TRBJ2-7
DNA: TGTGCCAGCGGCTTACGATGGACATGGGAAAACGAGCGGTACTTC
CDR3: CASGLRWTWENERYF

D: NA
size: NA
V: TRBV10-2
J: TRBJ2-1
DNA: TGCGCCAGCACTCACACTGGGGATGAGCAGTCCTTC
CDR3: CASTHTGDEQSF

D: TRBD2
size: NA
V: TRBV5-5
J: TRBJ2-1
DNA: TGTGCCAGCAGCTTGGATAGCGGGAGGGATAAGCGGTTCTTC
CDR3: CASSLDSGRDKRFF

D: NA
size: NA
V: TRBV7-9
J: TRBJ1-5
DNA: TGTGCCAGCAGCTCCTCAGGGATTAGCAATCAGCCCCAACATTTT
CDR3: CASSSSGISNQPQHF

D: TRBD1
size: NA
V: TRBV7-8
J: TRBJ2-1
DNA: TGTGCCAGCAGCCCGAGGACAGGAGGCTTCAATGAGCAGTTCTTC
CDR3: CASSPRTGGFNEQFF

D: NA
size: NA
V: TRBV11-1
J: TRBJ2-7
DNA: TGTGCCAGCAACCCCAGGGACTCCTACGAGCAGTACTTC
CDR3: CASNPRDSYEQYF